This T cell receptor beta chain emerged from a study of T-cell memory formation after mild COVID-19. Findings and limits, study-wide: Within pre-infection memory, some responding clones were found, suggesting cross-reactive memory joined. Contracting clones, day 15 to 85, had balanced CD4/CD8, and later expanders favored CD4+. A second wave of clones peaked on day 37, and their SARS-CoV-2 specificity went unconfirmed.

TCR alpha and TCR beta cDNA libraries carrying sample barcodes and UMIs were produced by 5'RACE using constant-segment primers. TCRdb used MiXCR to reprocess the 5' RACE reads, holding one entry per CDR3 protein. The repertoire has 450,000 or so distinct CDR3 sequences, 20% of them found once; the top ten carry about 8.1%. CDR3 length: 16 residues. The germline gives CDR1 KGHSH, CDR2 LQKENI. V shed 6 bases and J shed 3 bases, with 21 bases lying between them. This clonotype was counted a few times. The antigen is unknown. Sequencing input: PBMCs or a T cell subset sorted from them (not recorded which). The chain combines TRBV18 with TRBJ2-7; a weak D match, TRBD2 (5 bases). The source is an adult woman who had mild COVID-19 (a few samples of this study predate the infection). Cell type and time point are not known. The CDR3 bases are TGTGCCAGCTCCGACTATTGGCAAGCCCCCGACTACGAGCAGTACTTC. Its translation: CASSDYWQAPDYEQYF.